These 14 T cell receptor beta chains were all obtained from the same sample, sequenced in a study of cytotoxic CD8 clonotypes in ibrutinib-treated CLL. TCRdb's copy holds only in-frame clones and misses some; the assay was immunoSEQ multiplex PCR. The data contain about 27,000 clones, roughly 85% of them singletons. The sample in question was PBMCs, obtained after 24 months of ibrutinib treatment. The receptors come from a human donor with chronic lymphocytic leukemia.

The chain links TRBV19 to TRBJ1-1; D is possibly TRBD1 (5 bases). V was clipped by 0 bases and J by 4 bases, with 12 bases between them. CDR1 is LNHDA and CDR2 is SQIVND in the germline V gene (reference sequence). CDR3 size: 15 residues. CDR3 sequence (DNA): TGTGCCAGTAGTATAGATGGGCAGGGAGGCACTGAAGCTTTCTTT. This translates into CASSIDGQGGTEAFF.

The CDR3 reads CASRPAGTVNSPLHF. For the CDR3, the DNA is TGCGCCAGCAGACCGGCCGGGACAGTAAATTCACCCCTCCACTTT. This chain connects TRBV5-1 to TRBJ1-6; 7 bases are a match to TRBD1. Germline loops: CDR1 SGHRS, CDR2 YFSETQ. J was trimmed by 7 bases and V by 5 bases; bases with no gene match: 9. CDR3 length: 15 amino acids.

This chain connects TRBV7-2 to TRBJ2-7; D may match TRBD1 or TRBD2 (6 bases each). Per the germline V gene, CDR1 is SGHTA and CDR2 is FQGNSA. The CDR3 contains 14 residues. The V end was cut by 5 bases, the J end by 0 bases, with 11 bases between. The CDR3 loop is CASSRRGDSYEQYF. CDR3 sequence (DNA): TGTGCCAGCAGCCGAAGGGGGGACTCCTACGAGCAGTACTTC.

This chain links TRBV9 with TRBJ1-4, with D possibly TRBD1 on 5 matching bases. Germline CDR1 reads SGDLS; CDR2 reads YYNGEE. The germline V and J ends were trimmed by 3 bases and 4 bases, with 13 bases remaining between them. The CDR3 runs to 15 residues. CDR3 sequence (DNA): TGTGCCAGCAGCGCCGGGACTGAATATAATGAAAAACTGTTTTTT. Translating it yields CASSAGTEYNEKLFF.

V gene TRBV5-4 combines with J gene TRBJ2-7; a possible D gene is TRBD2 (5 bases). There are 14 residues in the CDR3. Looked up from germline, CDR1 is SGHNT and CDR2 is YYREEE (reference sequence). V dropped 4 bases and J dropped 0 bases, with 11 bases sitting between them. CDR3 sequence (DNA): TGTGCCAGCAGCACGGACGCGGGCTCCTACGAGCAGTACTTC. It translates to CASSTDAGSYEQYF.

The CDR3 protein is CASSEEGWPNSPLHF. In DNA form, the CDR3 reads TGTGCCAGCAGTGAGGAGGGGTGGCCTAATTCACCCCTCCACTTT. The chain links TRBV6-1 to TRBJ1-6; perhaps TRBD1 as D (5 bases). The CDR3 is made up of 15 amino acids. The germline V and J ends were trimmed by 3 bases and 6 bases, with 12 bases remaining between them. Germline V gives CDR1 MNHNS, CDR2 SASEGT.

V and J are TRBV7-2 and TRBJ2-7; a weak D match, TRBD2 (6 bases). Trimming took 5 bases from V and 1 from J, leaving 15 bases between them. The CDR3 is 15 amino acids. Germline CDR1 reads SGHTA; CDR2 reads FQGNSA. DNA for the CDR3: TGTGCCAGCAGCACGGACGGCGGACTATCCTACGAGCAGTACTTC. Protein: CASSTDGGLSYEQYF.

The V call is TRBV2, the J call TRBJ2-7; TRBD2 agrees at 8 bases. Germline CDR1 is SNHLY and CDR2 is FYNNEI. The CDR3 runs 14 residues. V was pared by 6 bases and J by 6 bases, with 10 bases of the junction left unmatched. In nucleotides, the CDR3 is TGTGCCAGCAGCCCCGGGAGGGGGTCTCGCGAGCAGTACTTC. Amino acids: CASSPGRGSREQYF.

CDR3 loop: CASSLAMTGANTGELFF. CDR3 coding DNA: TGTGCCAGCAGCTTGGCTATGACAGGGGCGAACACCGGGGAGCTGTTTTTT. V gene TRBV5-4 combines with J gene TRBJ2-2, with TRBD1 identical over 8 bases. The germline CDR1 and CDR2 sequences are SGHNT and YYREEE (reference sequence). The length of the CDR3 is 17 residues. V shed 0 bases and J 0 bases; nucleotides not matched to a gene: 4.

V gene TRBV7-3 combines with J gene TRBJ2-5, with D perhaps matching TRBD2 (6 bases). V lost 5 bases to trimming and J lost 3 bases, with 19 bases between them. Looked up from germline, CDR1 is SGHTA and CDR2 is FQGTGA. The length of the CDR3 is 16 residues. Here the CDR3 DNA reads TGTGCCAGCAGCCAAGGGGCCGCGGGGCCGGAAGAGACCCAGTACTTC. Its translation: CASSQGAAGPEETQYF.

This clone has a handful of counts. This chain connects TRBV7-9 to TRBJ2-1; no definite D call. Trimming shortened V by 5 bases and J by 5 bases, and 13 bases separated the two germline ends. The CDR3 is made up of 14 amino acids. CDR1 and CDR2 (germline): SEHNR, FQNEAQ (reference sequence). The CDR3 DNA sequence: TGTGCCAGCAGCCCGCCTGACGTTAACAATGAGCAGTTCTTC. Its translation: CASSPPDVNNEQFF.

The rearrangement uses TRBV6-5 and TRBJ1-4; 12 bases line up with TRBD1. V was pared by 0 bases and J by 6 bases, with 2 bases of the junction left unmatched. This CDR3 is built from 16 residues. Germline CDR1 reads MNHEY; CDR2 reads SVGAGI. The CDR3 region has the DNA TGTGCCAGCAGTTACTCCGGGACAGGGGGCGATGAAAAACTGTTTTTT. Protein: CASSYSGTGGDEKLFF.

This clone was observed a single time. The V gene is TRBV4-2, the J gene TRBJ1-2; 7 nucleotides align to TRBD1. The CDR3 sequence is 14 residues long. Germline assignment: CDR1 LGHNA and CDR2 YNFKEQ. V gave up 4 bases and J gave up 2 bases; unmatched junction bases: 4. CDR3 nucleotides: TGTGCCAGCAGCCGTGAAGGGGGCAACTATGGCTACACCTTC. It translates to CASSREGGNYGYTF.

This clone was counted between two and nine times. The CDR3 spells CASSTPGVGYTF. The CDR3 DNA is TGTGCCAGTAGTACCCCCGGTGTCGGCTACACCTTC. The chain recombines TRBV19 with TRBJ1-2; unclear D gene. V was trimmed by 4 bases and J by 8 bases, leaving 11 bases between them. There are 12 residues in the CDR3. Germline V gene data show CDR1 as LNHDA and CDR2 as SQIVND (reference sequence).